This TCR beta chain was retrieved from a study of shared clonotypes between healthy human individuals. Study conclusions and caveats: Naive subsets generally had larger estimated richness than memory subsets.

Generated by immunoSEQ multiplex PCR, the TCRdb table keeps only in-frame clones and is missing some. The table includes under 1,100,000 clones, about three quarters detected once. With regard to this clone: The antigen is undetermined.

Sequenced: memory CD4+ T cells sorted from blood. Subset here: CD45RA-negative fraction. The receptor's source is a man aged 18-30 years in good health.

The CDR3 region is CASSLQAYEQYF. CDR3 DNA sequence: TGTGCCAGCAGCTTACAAGCCTACGAGCAGTACTTC. The chain employs TRBV5-6 and TRBJ2-7; D unresolved. Between the trimmed V and J ends, which lost 2 bases and 2 bases, there was a span of 5 bases. Germline V gene data show CDR1 as SGHDT and CDR2 as YYEEEE. CDR3 length: 12 amino acids.